This TCR beta chain is drawn from a study of identifying expanded T cells in peripheral blood. Germline V gene sequence: CDR1 SGHVS, CDR2 FQNEAQ. This CDR3 region has 15 residues. V dropped 3 bases and J dropped 1 base, with 12 bases sitting between them. Study-level results: Technical replicates showed roughly 1.2 changed clones; approximately two weeks approximately 16; four weeks 19.

Produced via immunoSEQ multiplex PCR; TCRdb's table is partial and in-frame only. The sample records about 89,000 clones, about 86% being singletons. This clone came up once. Its antigen is unknown. Source material: blood. The rearrangement links TRBV7-8 to TRBJ2-5; the D gene could be TRBD1 or TRBD2 (6 bases each). The receptor was derived from a person aged 18 to 75 in good health. Here the CDR3 reads CASSLFRGRQETQYF. The CDR3 DNA reads TGTGCCAGCAGCTTGTTTCGGGGGCGCCAAGAGACCCAGTACTTC.